This T cell receptor beta chain was recovered during a study of monozygotic twins with inflammatory bowel disease. This CDR3 region has 17 residues. The germline V gene encodes CDR1 MDHEN and CDR2 SYDVKM. TCRdb derives one entry per CDR3 protein from the 5' RACE reads, leaving out DNA. Recorded for this sample: roughly 160,000 distinct CDR3 sequences. V usage is TRBV28 and J usage is TRBJ2-5; TCRdb calls TRBD1, which cannot be checked without DNA. Sequenced sample: blood. The TCR originated in a human donor with ulcerative colitis or Crohn's disease, or a healthy co-twin of an affected twin (not recorded which). The CDR3 loop reads CASSSHRDRGSQETQYF.